One and the same sample provided the 18 T cell receptor beta chains below, sequenced in a study of cytotoxic CD8 clonotypes in ibrutinib-treated CLL. Method: immunoSEQ multiplex PCR; TCRdb's copy keeps in-frame clones and lacks some. The table has almost 250,000 clones, 70% seen once. The specimen comprised PBMCs, sampled after 24 months of ibrutinib treatment. The receptors come from a human donor with chronic lymphocytic leukemia.

This rearrangement joins TRBV4-1 to TRBJ2-5; TRBD2 is a possible D gene (6 bases). Per the germline V gene, CDR1 is MGHRA and CDR2 is YSYEKL. The V and J ends lost 0 bases and 1 base respectively, with 15 bases between them. The length of the CDR3 is 17 residues. The CDR3, as DNA: TGCGCCAGCAGCCAAGATAGCAGTCGGGGGACCCAAGAGACCCAGTACTTC. It is translated as CASSQDSSRGTQETQYF.

The J gene is TRBJ2-5, the V gene TRBV5-1; possible D gene TRBD1, 5 bases. The V and J ends lost 4 bases and 7 bases respectively, with 20 bases between them. The V gene's germline CDR1 is SGHRS and CDR2 YFSETQ. CDR3 size: 15 residues. CDR3 protein: CASSPTAGMSGTQYF. The DNA for the CDR3 is TGCGCCAGCAGCCCGACCGCAGGGATGTCGGGGACCCAGTACTTC. The entire variable domain, with the rest obtained from reference TRBV5-1 and TRBJ2-5, is as follows: KAGVTQTPRYLIKTRGQQVTLSCSPISGHRSVSWYQQTPGQGLQFLFEYFSETQRNKGNFPGRFSGRQFSNSRSEMNVSTLELGDSALYLCASSPTAGMSGTQYFGPGTRLLVL.

The chain joins TRBV6-5 to TRBJ2-7; D is perhaps TRBD1 or TRBD2 (5 bases each). Looked up from germline, CDR1 is MNHEY and CDR2 is SVGAGI. Trimming took 3 bases from V and 0 from J, leaving 15 bases between them. The CDR3 length is 16 residues. The CDR3 reads CASSYLRGLSSYEQYF. The CDR3 coding sequence is TGTGCCAGCAGTTATTTGAGGGGCTTAAGCTCCTACGAGCAGTACTTC.

This chain uses TRBV2 with TRBJ2-2; TRBD2 agrees at 10 bases. After removal of 6 bases from V and 6 bases from J, the junction contained 10 bases not matched to a gene. The CDR3 contains 16 residues. Germline V gene lookup returns CDR1 SNHLY and CDR2 FYNNEI. This CDR3 reads CASRASLAGAPGELFF. CDR3 coding DNA: TGTGCCAGCAGGGCGAGTCTAGCGGGAGCCCCCGGGGAGCTGTTTTTT.

This clone was detected a few times. This sequence joins TRBV15 and TRBJ1-3; D is ambiguous. The CDR3 runs to 15 residues. Trimming pared 3 bases from V and 1 base from J, leaving 10 bases between. CDR1 and CDR2 (germline): LNHNV, YYDKDF (reference sequence). The CDR3 sequence is CATSSSAESGNTIYF. The CDR3 DNA follows: TGTGCCACCAGCAGCTCAGCAGAATCTGGAAACACCATATATTTT.

This chain joins TRBV7-2 and TRBJ2-7; no clear D. The germline V gene encodes CDR1 SGHTA and CDR2 FQGNSA. Deletions cut 4 bases from V and 2 bases from J, with 15 bases between. This CDR3 is built from 15 residues. CDR3: CASSSGGVLAYEQYF. For the CDR3, the DNA is TGTGCCAGCAGCTCCGGTGGGGTCCTCGCCTACGAGCAGTACTTC.

The V and J genes are TRBV9 and TRBJ2-5; 7 nucleotides match TRBD1. The V gene's germline CDR1 is SGDLS and CDR2 YYNGEE. The CDR3 runs 14 residues. V was pared by 3 bases and J by 2 bases, with 4 bases of the junction left unmatched. The CDR3 DNA follows: TGTGCCAGCAGCGCGACAGGGACACAAGAGACCCAGTACTTC. It specifies CASSATGTQETQYF.

The chain uses TRBV6-5 and TRBJ1-2, with D unclear. This CDR3 has 15 amino acids. Germline loops: CDR1 MNHEY, CDR2 SVGAGI. V shed 0 bases and J shed 9 bases, with 17 bases lying between them. Written as DNA, the CDR3 is TGTGCCAGCAGTTACTCTCCCGCGGGGTCAACAAGCTACACCTTC. Amino acid sequence: CASSYSPAGSTSYTF.

This chain joins TRBV6-1 and TRBJ1-2; tentatively, D is TRBD1 (6 bases). The CDR3 totals 15 residues. Trimming left V 6 bases short and J 2 bases short, with 16 bases between. Germline CDR1 reads MNHNS; CDR2 reads SASEGT. The CDR3 loop is CASSLYRDTNYGYTF. Here the CDR3 DNA reads TGTGCCAGCAGCCTATACCGGGACACAAACTATGGCTACACCTTC.

V gene TRBV6-5 combines with J gene TRBJ2-7, with 14 positions matching TRBD2. J gave up 7 bases and V 2 bases, and 4 bases lay outside the gene matches. CDR1 is MNHEY, CDR2 SVGAGI, per germline. This CDR3 has 15 amino acids. CDR3 sequence reads: CASSYGTSGRGEQYF. The CDR3 DNA reads as TGTGCCAGCAGTTACGGGACTAGCGGGAGAGGGGAGCAGTACTTC.

This clone was seen more than once but under ten times. The chain has TRBV30 and TRBJ2-3; TRBD2 is a possible D gene (5 bases). The length of the CDR3 is 12 residues. The germline CDR1 and CDR2 sequences are GTSNPN and SVGIG (reference sequence). V shed 1 base and J shed 9 bases, with 11 bases lying between them. The CDR3 bases are TGTGCCTGGAGTGCGAGGGAGAAGACGCAGTATTTT. This codes for CAWSAREKTQYF.

This rearrangement joins TRBV18 to TRBJ1-3; unclear D gene. This CDR3 region has 12 residues. Germline V gives CDR1 KGHSH, CDR2 LQKENI. V lost 3 bases and J 8 bases, leaving 8 bases between the germline ends. The DNA for the CDR3 is TGTGCCAGCTCACCCCTCAGCGACACCATATATTTT. Its translation: CASSPLSDTIYF.

With respect to this clone: The junction departs from germline at one end; a sequencing error may be responsible. The chain is built from TRBV7-3 and TRBJ2-1, with D possibly being TRBD1 (5 bases). From germline, CDR1 is SGHTA and CDR2 FQGTGA. This CDR3 region has 13 residues. CDR3 sequence (DNA): TGTGCCAGCAGGTTAAATTTAGGGGCTGAGCAGTTCTTC. Protein sequence: CASRLNLGAEQFF.

This clone came up a few times. The chain recombines TRBV6-5 with TRBJ1-2; TRBD1 is a possible D gene (5 bases). The CDR3 runs to 16 residues. The V gene's germline CDR1 is MNHEY and CDR2 SVGAGI. V was cut by 2 bases and J by 8 bases, with 21 bases left in between. CDR3 in DNA: TGTGCCAGCAGTTACGACAGAACTGGGTGGGGAGTAGGCTACACCTTC. Translation gives CASSYDRTGWGVGYTF.

A few counts support this clone. The V and J genes are TRBV4-2 and TRBJ2-3; D remains unclear. The V end was cut by 4 bases, the J end by 6 bases, with 17 bases between. The CDR3 runs 15 residues. Germline-derived CDR1 and CDR2 are LGHNA and YNFKEQ. In DNA form, the CDR3 reads TGTGCCAGCAGCCTCCGAAGGGTAGGGTCGGATACGCAGTATTTT. It encodes CASSLRRVGSDTQYF.

This sequence joins TRBV7-3 and TRBJ2-3, with no clear D. This CDR3 has 12 residues. The germline V gene encodes CDR1 SGHTA and CDR2 FQGTGA. Trimming shortened V by 5 bases and J by 3 bases, and 6 bases separated the two germline ends. The CDR3 reads CASSLSTDTQYF. The CDR3 DNA follows: TGTGCCAGCAGCCTATCGACAGATACGCAGTATTTT.

This clone was seen a few times. The rearrangement joins TRBV5-4 to TRBJ2-3, with D unclear. V was shortened by 7 bases and J by 2 bases, with 5 bases between the two germline ends. Germline assignment: CDR1 SGHNT and CDR2 YYREEE (reference sequence). The CDR3 runs to 11 residues. This chain's CDR3 is CASGITDTQYF. CDR3 nucleotides: TGTGCCAGCGGGATCACAGATACGCAGTATTTT.

The chain carries TRBV2 and TRBJ2-3; D is ambiguous. The CDR3 runs to 13 residues. Germline loops: CDR1 SNHLY, CDR2 FYNNEI. V was shortened by 6 bases and J by 2 bases, with 9 bases between the two germline ends. The CDR3 is CASRQWITDTQYF. The CDR3 DNA reads as TGTGCCAGCAGACAGTGGATCACAGATACGCAGTATTTT.